These 2 T cell receptor beta chains originate from one sample sequenced in a study of T cell repertoires in cytomegalovirus infection. TCRdb re-called the reads through MiXCR, storing one row per CDR3 protein. This sample has around 530,000 distinct CDR3 sequences; approximately 25% occur once, and the top ten carry about 12%. Material for sequencing was PBMCs. Receptors originate from a human donor in good health (CMV status not recorded). Some clones in this sample may be carry-over from other donors' samples.

The chain couples TRBV7-9 to TRBJ2-5, with D maybe TRBD2 (5 bases). CDR3 length: 15 residues. V shed 7 bases and J shed 5 bases, with 20 bases lying between them. Per germline, CDR1 SEHNR and CDR2 FQNEAQ (reference sequence). In DNA, the CDR3 is TGTGCCAGCACCGACGTTGGGAGATTGAGTGAGACCCAGTACTTC. Its protein product is CASTDVGRLSETQYF. The full variable domain, rest sourced from reference TRBV7-9 and TRBJ2-5, is DTGVSQNPRHKITKRGQNVTFRCDPISEHNRLYWYRQTLGQGPEFLTYFQNEAQLEKSRLLSDRFSAERPKGSFSTLEIQRTEQGDSAMYLCASTDVGRLSETQYFGPGTRLLVL.

The chain employs TRBV6-2 or TRBV6-3 and TRBJ2-5; D is perhaps TRBD2 (6 bases). The CDR3 consists of 16 residues. Germline CDR1 and CDR2: MNHEY and SVGEGT. Trimming shortened V by 6 bases and J by 2 bases, and 19 bases separated the two germline ends. The CDR3 bases are TGTGCCAGCAGCCCCGGAGGGTTGAGTTTGCAAGAGACCCAGTACTTC. The encoded protein is CASSPGGLSLQETQYF.